Presented here are 32 T cell receptor beta chains from one specimen sequenced in a study of blood T cell repertoires in COVID-19. Assay: immunoSEQ multiplex PCR; the TCRdb copy retains only in-frame clones and omits some. The sample has approximately 89,000 clones, about 74% seen once. Sequencing was performed on peripheral blood. All receptors derive from a human donor in a cohort sampled during active COVID-19.

This clone was recorded only once. V and J are TRBV19 and TRBJ1-5, with 10 nucleotides matching TRBD1. The ends lost 5 bases at V and 1 base at J; junction bases unmatched: 14. There are 19 residues in the CDR3. Germline CDR1 is LNHDA and CDR2 is SQIVND (reference sequence). The CDR3 loop is CASSPPGTGVGWSNQPQHF. As DNA, the CDR3 is TGTGCCAGTAGTCCTCCCGGGACAGGGGTCGGTTGGAGCAATCAGCCCCAGCATTTT.

The chain carries TRBV4-1 and TRBJ2-3, with D perhaps TRBD2 (6 bases). Germline CDR1 MGHRA, CDR2 YSYEKL. This CDR3 has 12 residues. Trimming left V 4 bases short and J 6 bases short, with 8 bases between. The CDR3 sequence is CASSRSGDTQYF. For the CDR3, the DNA is TGCGCCAGCAGCCGGAGCGGGGATACGCAGTATTTT.

The chain combines TRBV6-5 with TRBJ2-7; possibly TRBD2 for D (6 bases). This CDR3 is built from 13 residues. Looked up from germline, CDR1 is MNHEY and CDR2 is SVGAGI. V was clipped by 10 bases and J by 0 bases, with 13 bases between them. Here the CDR3 reads CATREVSSYEQYF. The CDR3 region has the DNA TGTGCCACTAGGGAGGTTAGCTCCTACGAGCAGTACTTC.

The CDR3 region has the DNA TGCGCCAGCAGCTGGTCCGGGACAGCTAATGAAAAACTGTTTTTT. Its translation: CASSWSGTANEKLFF. The J gene is TRBJ1-4, the V gene TRBV5-1; TRBD1 agrees at 7 bases. Germline trimming cut 3 bases from V and 3 bases from J; bases unmatched to any gene: 5. In germline, CDR1 is SGHRS, CDR2 YFSETQ. This CDR3 has 15 amino acids.

CDR3 nucleotides: TGTGCCACCAGTGACGCGGCCCAGACCGGTGAGCAGTTCTTC. As protein: CATSDAAQTGEQFF. V is TRBV24-1 and J is TRBJ2-1; unclear D gene. The V gene lost 4 bases and the J gene lost 9 bases, with 15 bases spanning the gap. CDR3 size: 14 residues. The germline V gene encodes CDR1 KGHDR and CDR2 SFDVKD.

The chain has TRBV6-5 and TRBJ2-7; TRBD2 matches 10 bases. Germline loops: CDR1 MNHEY, CDR2 SVGAGI. The ends lost 2 bases at V and 3 bases at J; junction bases unmatched: 4. CDR3 length: 15 residues. DNA of the CDR3: TGTGCCAGCAGTTACCTTGGACTAGCGGTCTACGAGCAGTACTTC. The encoded protein is CASSYLGLAVYEQYF.

The V call is TRBV7-9, the J call TRBJ1-3; D not certain. The CDR3 spans 17 residues. Germline assignment: CDR1 SEHNR and CDR2 FQNEAQ (reference sequence). V lost 6 bases and J 0 bases, leaving 18 bases between the germline ends. The CDR3 DNA reads TGTGCCAGCAGTAATTTACTCGGGTTCCACTCTGGAAACACCATATATTTT. As protein: CASSNLLGFHSGNTIYF.

The rearrangement links TRBV7-9 to TRBJ2-2; 12 positions match TRBD2. Germline V lookup: CDR1 SEHNR, CDR2 FQNEAQ (reference sequence). This CDR3 has 15 amino acids. Trimming removed 5 bases from V and 4 bases from J; junction bases left unmatched: 2. The CDR3 region has the DNA TGTGCCAGCAGCCCTAGCGGGAGGGTCACCGGGGAGCTGTTTTTT. Translation: CASSPSGRVTGELFF.

This chain uses TRBV19 with TRBJ1-5; TRBD1 aligns across 7 bases. Germline lookup yields CDR1 LNHDA and CDR2 SQIVND (reference sequence). Trimming at V came to 8 bases and at J to 3 bases, leaving 4 bases not matched to a gene. The CDR3 is made up of 13 amino acids. CDR3 DNA sequence: TGTGCCAGTGGACAGGCTTTCAATCAGCCCCAGCATTTT. Translating it yields CASGQAFNQPQHF.

J is TRBJ2-7 and V is TRBV4-1, with 8 bases lining up with TRBD1. In germline, CDR1 is MGHRA, CDR2 YSYEKL. V lost 4 bases and J lost 1; bases outside the gene matches: 6. There are 15 residues in the CDR3. This chain's CDR3 is CASSRTGTGSYEQYF. In DNA, the CDR3 is TGCGCCAGCAGCCGAACCGGGACAGGATCCTACGAGCAGTACTTC.

The gene calls are TRBV4-1 and TRBJ2-3; 8 bases fit TRBD2. The germline gives CDR1 MGHRA, CDR2 YSYEKL. This CDR3 has 16 amino acids. The J segment lost 5 bases and the V segment lost 5 bases, leaving 12 bases of the junction unmatched. The CDR3 is CASSFRTGGRRDTQYF. CDR3 sequence (DNA): TGCGCCAGCAGCTTCCGAACCGGCGGGAGGAGAGATACGCAGTATTTT.

V gene TRBV11-2 combines with J gene TRBJ2-1; TRBD2 agrees at 9 bases. The germline V gene encodes CDR1 SGHAT and CDR2 FQNNGV. The CDR3 covers 16 residues. Unmatched junction bases numbered 8, after V lost 2 bases and J lost 6 bases. CDR3 region: CASSLYWLAGLNEQFF. CDR3 nucleotide sequence: TGTGCCAGCAGCTTATATTGGCTAGCGGGACTCAATGAGCAGTTCTTC.

The rearrangement links TRBV4-3 to TRBJ1-6; D might be TRBD1 (5 bases). The V end lost 0 bases, the J end lost 0 bases, and 21 bases lay between the germline ends. This CDR3 has 21 amino acids. Germline values: CDR1 LGHNA, CDR2 YSLEER. CDR3 coding DNA: TGCGCCAGCAGCCAAGATGTAGGGGAACGTGGCCAGAGCTCCTATAATTCACCCCTCCACTTT. This sequence encodes CASSQDVGERGQSSYNSPLHF.

The chain employs TRBV7-2 and TRBJ1-2; the D is unclear. V lost 5 bases and J 2 bases, leaving 9 bases between the germline ends. The CDR3 loop spans 13 amino acids. CDR1 is SGHTA and CDR2 is FQGNSA in the germline V gene. CDR3 protein: CASSAERNYGYTF. The CDR3 nucleotides read TGTGCCAGCAGCGCCGAACGGAACTATGGCTACACCTTC.

J is TRBJ1-2 and V is TRBV27, with 9 positions matching TRBD1. The length of the CDR3 is 17 residues. J lost 2 bases, V lost 5 bases, and 12 bases had no gene match. CDR1 and CDR2 from the germline V gene are MNHEY and SMNVEV (reference sequence). In nucleotides, the CDR3 is TGTGCCAGCAGTCTACTAACCCGGACAGGGGCCAACTATGGCTACACCTTC. This encodes CASSLLTRTGANYGYTF.

This chain uses TRBV3-1 (or the pseudogene TRBV3-2) with TRBJ1-4; D might be TRBD1 (5 bases). Germline V gene data show CDR1 as LGHDT and CDR2 as YNNKEL (reference sequence). The CDR3 spans 15 residues. V shed 2 bases and J shed 8 bases, with 15 bases lying between them. The CDR3 coding sequence is TGTGCCAGCAGCCAAATCGCGACAGAAGAAGAAAAACTGTTTTTT. This translates into CASSQIATEEEKLFF.

The chain has TRBV28 and TRBJ1-6; D may be TRBD1 (6 bases). From germline, CDR1 is MDHEN and CDR2 SYDVKM. The V and J ends lost 6 bases and 8 bases respectively, with 17 bases between them. The CDR3 contains 15 residues. The CDR3 sequence is CASSRTGGLDSPLHF. Written as DNA, the CDR3 is TGTGCCAGCAGCAGGACGGGGGGCTTGGATTCACCCCTCCACTTT.

The chain has TRBV2 and TRBJ1-2; D gene ambiguous. The CDR3 extends over 13 amino acids. Germline V gene data show CDR1 as SNHLY and CDR2 as FYNNEI. V lost 8 bases and J 2 bases, leaving 12 bases between the germline ends. The CDR3 bases are TGTGCCAGCGGTCAGGAATCGAACTATGGCTACACCTTC. Translated, it gives CASGQESNYGYTF.

The CDR3 DNA follows: TGTGCCTGGGACCGAGACAGCACTAACTATGGCTACACCTTC. Translation: CAWDRDSTNYGYTF. The chain has TRBV30 and TRBJ1-2; weak D call: TRBD1 (5 bases). The V end was cut by 5 bases, the J end by 0 bases, with 13 bases between. The length of the CDR3 is 14 residues. Germline V CDR1 and CDR2: GTSNPN, SVGIG (reference sequence). Full variable domain (rest looked up from reference TRBV30 and TRBJ1-2): SQTIHQWPATLVQPVGSPLSLECTVEGTSNPNLYWYRQAAGRGLQLLFYSVGIGQISSEVPQNLSASRPQDRQFILSSKKLLLSDSGFYLCAWDRDSTNYGYTFGSGTRLTVV.

The CDR3 DNA reads TGTGCCAGTACCCGAGGTAACCAAAGAGGAAAACTGTTTTTT. It codes for CASTRGNQRGKLFF. This chain links TRBV19 with TRBJ1-4; no clear D. CDR3 length: 14 amino acids. The V gene's germline CDR1 is LNHDA and CDR2 SQIVND (reference sequence). Trimming stripped 7 bases from V and 10 bases from J, with 19 bases between. Based on the CDR3 plus reference TRBV19 and TRBJ1-4, the full variable domain is DGGITQSPKYLFRKEGQNVTLSCEQNLNHDAMYWYRQDPGQGLRLIYYSQIVNDFQKGDIAEGYSVSREKKESFPLTVTSAQKNPTAFYLCASTRGNQRGKLFFGSGTQLSVL.

This clone has only one observation. This chain connects TRBV15 to TRBJ2-6, with D possibly matching TRBD2 (6 bases). The CDR3 totals 18 residues. Germline CDR1 reads LNHNV; CDR2 reads YYDKDF (reference sequence). The V end was cut by 0 bases, the J end by 0 bases, with 12 bases between. CDR3 nucleotide sequence: TGTGCCACCAGCAGAGAGGTGGGAGGCCGCTCTGGGGCCAACGTCCTGACTTTC. Translating it yields CATSREVGGRSGANVLTF.

The gene calls are TRBV4-2 and TRBJ1-5, with 11 bases that match TRBD1. Germline trimming cut 4 bases from V and 6 bases from J; bases unmatched to any gene: 5. The CDR3 has 15 amino acids. The germline gives CDR1 LGHNA, CDR2 YNFKEQ. The CDR3: CASSLGTGGVQPQHF. The CDR3 coding sequence is TGTGCCAGCAGCCTCGGGACAGGGGGGGTTCAGCCCCAGCATTTT.

This chain uses TRBV19 with TRBJ2-7, with D unresolved. The CDR3 totals 15 residues. CDR1 LNHDA and CDR2 SQIVND come from the germline V gene (reference sequence). Deletions cut 4 bases from V and 2 bases from J, with 15 bases between. For the CDR3, the DNA is TGTGCCAGTAGTACTTCTAGAGGATCGACCTACGAGCAGTACTTC. Protein: CASSTSRGSTYEQYF.

The chain has TRBV28 and TRBJ2-6; tentatively, D is TRBD1 (6 bases). Germline V gene sequence: CDR1 MDHEN, CDR2 SYDVKM. CDR3 size: 18 residues. With 5 bases removed from V and 1 base from J, the gap between germline ends came to 18 bases. CDR3 protein: CASSPLQGILSGANVLTF. The CDR3 DNA reads TGTGCCAGCAGTCCGCTACAGGGTATTCTGTCTGGGGCCAACGTCCTGACTTTC.

The chain joins TRBV6-5 to TRBJ1-5; a weak D match, TRBD1 (6 bases). The V end was cut by 6 bases, the J end by 7 bases, with 16 bases between. From germline, CDR1 is MNHEY and CDR2 SVGAGI. The length of the CDR3 is 14 residues. CDR3 region: CASRRQALGQPQHF. The DNA for the CDR3 is TGTGCCAGCAGAAGACAGGCTCTTGGCCAGCCCCAGCATTTT.

The table lists this clone with a count of one. The J gene is TRBJ2-7, the V gene TRBV6-8; D unclear. V lost 2 bases to trimming and J lost 0 bases, with 11 bases between them. The germline gives CDR1 MNHGY, CDR2 SAAAGT. This CDR3 contains 15 residues. This CDR3 is CASSYGGASSYEQYF. DNA for the CDR3: TGTGCCAGCAGTTACGGTGGTGCGAGCTCCTACGAGCAGTACTTC.

The CDR3 loop reads CATSRAGGPSGEQYF. The DNA for the CDR3 is TGTGCCACCAGCAGGGCGGGAGGGCCTTCTGGGGAGCAGTACTTC. The chain is built from TRBV15 and TRBJ2-7; 9 positions match TRBD2. This CDR3 has 15 amino acids. V shed 3 bases and J 7 bases; nucleotides not matched to a gene: 10. Per the germline V gene, CDR1 is LNHNV and CDR2 is YYDKDF (reference sequence).

The J gene is TRBJ1-3, the V gene TRBV5-1, with D possibly matching TRBD1 (5 bases). V dropped 0 bases and J dropped 0 bases, with 13 bases sitting between them. The CDR3 has 17 amino acids. Germline CDR1 is SGHRS and CDR2 is YFSETQ. The CDR3, as DNA: TGCGCCAGCAGCTTGGCTGGAGGGGCGCCCTCTGGAAACACCATATATTTT. Encoded protein: CASSLAGGAPSGNTIYF.

The genes are TRBV7-3 and TRBJ2-1, with 14 bases lining up with TRBD2. Trimming cost V 6 bases and J 4 bases; bases outside gene matches: 14. Looked up from germline, CDR1 is SGHTA and CDR2 is FQGTGA. This CDR3 region has 19 residues. CDR3 nucleotide sequence: TGTGCCAGCAGAAATCCGGGACTAGCGGGAGCGGCGGTGTACAATGAGCAGTTCTTC. The encoded protein is CASRNPGLAGAAVYNEQFF.

The rearrangement links TRBV5-1 to TRBJ1-6, with D unresolved. The CDR3 is 14 residues long. Germline CDR1 and CDR2: SGHRS and YFSETQ. V lost 0 bases and J 7 bases, leaving 8 bases between the germline ends. The CDR3 region has the DNA TGCGCCAGCAGCTTGGCGTCCAGGAATTCACCCCTCCACTTT. Encoded protein: CASSLASRNSPLHF.

The rearrangement links TRBV4-1 to TRBJ1-1; possible D gene TRBD1, 6 bases. The CDR3 consists of 15 residues. V was pared by 3 bases and J by 1 base, with 12 bases between. Germline loops: CDR1 MGHRA, CDR2 YSYEKL. The CDR3 nucleotides read TGCGCCAGCAGCCACTCCCGGGACACGAACACTGAAGCTTTCTTT. Translating it yields CASSHSRDTNTEAFF.

The chain couples TRBV3-1 (or the pseudogene TRBV3-2) to TRBJ2-3, with 12 bases aligning to TRBD2. Per the germline V gene, CDR1 is LGHDT and CDR2 is YNNKEL (reference sequence). This CDR3 has 23 residues. V trimming: 0 bases; J trimming: 4 bases; junction bases outside the gene matches: 23. CDR3 in DNA: TGTGCCAGCAGCCAAGATCGGGGCTTAGGACTAGCGGGAACACAAGACTGGGCAGATACGCAGTATTTT. This sequence encodes CASSQDRGLGLAGTQDWADTQYF.